This entry is about one T cell receptor beta chain. CDR1 is MNHNS and CDR2 is SASEGT in the germline V gene. This CDR3 region has 18 residues. After removal of 2 bases from V and 6 bases from J, the junction contained 19 bases not matched to a gene. Authors' analysis steps: Amplification with reference gene primers provided the estimates of nucleated cell counts. Here immunoSEQ multiplex PCR was the method, and the copy in TCRdb shows in-frame clones only, minus some. The DNA was the basis for D and trimming; V, J and clone size are from that table. Of around 250,000 clones in the sample, around 87% were seen once. This sample was taken from a study of blood T cell repertoires in COVID-19. On the study more broadly: Sites across the United States, Italy and Spain contributed samples from acute and convalescent COVID-19. T cells, B-cell-depleted T cells, or PBMCs provided the cDNA or gDNA that served as material.

The source material was peripheral blood. This chain links TRBV6-1 with TRBJ2-7; TRBD2 agrees at 7 bases. This clonotype originated in a man between 18 and 35 years old with active or convalescent COVID-19. CDR3 DNA sequence: TGTGCCAGCAGTGAATTTATGGGGCGGGAGCCCGCTGGGCCCGAGCAGTACTTC. Translating gives CASSEFMGREPAGPEQYF.